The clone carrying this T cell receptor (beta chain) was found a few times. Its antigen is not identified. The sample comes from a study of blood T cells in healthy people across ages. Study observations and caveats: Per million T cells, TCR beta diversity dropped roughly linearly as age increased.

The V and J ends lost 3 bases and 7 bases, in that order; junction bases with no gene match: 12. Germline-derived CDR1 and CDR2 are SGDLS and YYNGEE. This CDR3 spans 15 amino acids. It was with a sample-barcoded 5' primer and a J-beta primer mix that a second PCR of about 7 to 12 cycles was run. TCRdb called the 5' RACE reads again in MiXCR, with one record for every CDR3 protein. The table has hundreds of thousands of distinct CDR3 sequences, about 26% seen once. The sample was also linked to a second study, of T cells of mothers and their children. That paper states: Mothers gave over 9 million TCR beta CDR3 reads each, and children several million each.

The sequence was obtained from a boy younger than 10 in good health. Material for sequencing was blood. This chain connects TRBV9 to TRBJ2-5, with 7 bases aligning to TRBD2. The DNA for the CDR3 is TGTGCCAGCAGCGGCCCCCCAGCGGGGCTTGGGACCCAGTACTTC. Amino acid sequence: CASSGPPAGLGTQYF.